Reported below is one T cell receptor (beta chain). Its antigen is not known. The data stem from a study of memory CD4+ T cells and cytomegalovirus serostatus. Notes on the study in general: The CMV-associated TCR signature appears largely within the CD4+ memory repertoire.

The sort gate was single viable CD3+CD4+CD8-CD45RO+ cells for memory CD4+ T cells. CDR3 length: 16 residues. V was clipped by 4 bases and J by 1 base, with 16 bases between them. In germline, CDR1 is SGHDN, CDR2 FVKESK. Assay used: immunoSEQ multiplex PCR; TCRdb lists only in-frame clones, some missing. Here the sample spans 48,000 or so clones, roughly 73% being singletons. The J gene is TRBJ1-2, the V gene TRBV14, with TRBD1 as a possible D gene (5 bases). This TCR derives from an adult in good health and CMV-seronegative. Specimen: memory CD4+ T cells from blood. CDR3 sequence (DNA): TGTGCCAGCAGCCGGGGGGGACCGATGGTTAACTATGGCTACACCTTC. Protein: CASSRGGPMVNYGYTF.